This T cell receptor beta chain was captured in a study of cytomegalovirus exposure and HLA in healthy donors. General study points: Researchers had no immune exposure information except CMV serostatus available. About 87% or about 30% of the time was how often most TCR beta V segments were productive, according to an earlier analysis. The listing of 150 to 200 TCR beta chains classed them as cytomegalovirus-associated.

Comment on this clone: The antigen is not known.

The PCR employed 60 Vbeta primers together with 13 Jbeta primers. Only in-frame clones appear in the TCRdb table, and some are missing; sequencing was by immunoSEQ multiplex PCR. Its clone listing holds more than 130,000 clones. V was trimmed by 6 bases and J by 4 bases, leaving 18 bases between them. The CDR3 sequence is 15 residues long. The V gene's germline CDR1 is SNHLY and CDR2 FYNNEI. This rearrangement joins TRBV2 to TRBJ1-1; a possible D gene is TRBD1 (6 bases). The receptor was isolated from a man aged 40-49 years in good health and CMV-seronegative. Source material: PBMCs. The DNA of the CDR3 is TGTGCCAGCAGCGGCCGCACCAGGGGAGCCACTGAAGCTTTCTTT. Encoded protein: CASSGRTRGATEAFF.